Described below is a single T cell receptor beta chain sequence and its context. As the CDR3 is not closed by the conserved phenylalanine or tryptophan, this likely results from a read error. This entry belongs to a study of blood T cells in healthy people across ages. The authors ran a second PCR of about 7 to 11 cycles using a sample-barcoded 5' primer and a J-beta primer mix. TCRdb fed the 5' RACE reads into MiXCR, producing one record per CDR3 protein. The sample contains approximately 1.5 million distinct CDR3 sequences, almost 35% of which appear only once. CDR3 length: 14 amino acids. Germline V gene data show CDR1 as MNHEY and CDR2 as SMNVEV (reference sequence). With 6 bases clipped from V and 5 bases from J, the junction kept 8 bases outside the gene matches.

V usage is TRBV27 and J usage is TRBJ2-7; the match to TRBD1 covers 9 bases. Sequencing was performed on blood. This clonotype was sampled from a woman aged 30 to 39 in good health. The CDR3 nucleotides read TGTGCCAGCAGCCACAGGGGGCTATTTGACGAGCAGTACTGC. Encoded protein: CASSHRGLFDEQYC.